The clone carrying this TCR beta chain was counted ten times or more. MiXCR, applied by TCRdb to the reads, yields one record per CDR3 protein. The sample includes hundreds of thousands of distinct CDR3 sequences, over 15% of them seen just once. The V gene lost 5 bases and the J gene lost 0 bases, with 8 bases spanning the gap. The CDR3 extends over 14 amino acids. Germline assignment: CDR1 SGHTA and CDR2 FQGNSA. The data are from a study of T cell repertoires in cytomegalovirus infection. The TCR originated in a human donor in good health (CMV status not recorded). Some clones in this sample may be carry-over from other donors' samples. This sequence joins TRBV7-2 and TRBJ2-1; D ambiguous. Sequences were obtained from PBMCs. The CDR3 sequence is CASSAESSYNEQFF. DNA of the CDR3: TGTGCCAGCAGCGCCGAGAGCTCCTACAATGAGCAGTTCTTC. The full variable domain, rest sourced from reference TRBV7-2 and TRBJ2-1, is GAGVSQSPSNKVTEKGKDVELRCDPISGHTALYWYRQSLGQGLEFLIYFQGNSAPDKSGLPSDRFSAERTGGSVSTLTIQRTQQEDSAVYLCASSAESSYNEQFFGPGTRLTVL.